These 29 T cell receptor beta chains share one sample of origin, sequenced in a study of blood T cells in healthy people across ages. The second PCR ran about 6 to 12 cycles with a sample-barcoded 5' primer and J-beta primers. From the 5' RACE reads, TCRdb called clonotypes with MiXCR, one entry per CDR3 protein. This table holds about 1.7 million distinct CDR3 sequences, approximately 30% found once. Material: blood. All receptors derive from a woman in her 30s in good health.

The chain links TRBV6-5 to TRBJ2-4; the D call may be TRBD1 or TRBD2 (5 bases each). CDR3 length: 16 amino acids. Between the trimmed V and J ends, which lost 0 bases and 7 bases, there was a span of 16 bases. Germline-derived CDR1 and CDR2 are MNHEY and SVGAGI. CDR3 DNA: TGTGCCAGCAGTTACTCGACCTCTATCGGGGCGAACATTCAGTACTTC. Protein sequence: CASSYSTSIGANIQYF.

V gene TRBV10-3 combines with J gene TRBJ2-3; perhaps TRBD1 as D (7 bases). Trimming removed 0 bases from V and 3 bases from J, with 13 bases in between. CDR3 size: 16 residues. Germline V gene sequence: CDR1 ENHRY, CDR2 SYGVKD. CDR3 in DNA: TGTGCCATCAGTGAGTCGGAGGGGGCGCATACAGATACGCAGTATTTT. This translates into CAISESEGAHTDTQYF.

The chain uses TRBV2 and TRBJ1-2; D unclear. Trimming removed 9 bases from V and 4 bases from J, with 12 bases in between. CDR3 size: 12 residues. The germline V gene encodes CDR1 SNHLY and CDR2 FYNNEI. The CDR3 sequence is CASIQEVYGYTF. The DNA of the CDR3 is TGTGCCAGTATACAAGAGGTCTATGGCTACACCTTC.

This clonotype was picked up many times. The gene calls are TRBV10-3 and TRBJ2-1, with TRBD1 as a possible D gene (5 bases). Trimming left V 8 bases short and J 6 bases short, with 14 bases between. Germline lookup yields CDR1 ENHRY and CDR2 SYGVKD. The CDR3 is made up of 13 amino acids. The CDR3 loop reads CAIGAGSFNEQFF. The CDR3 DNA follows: TGTGCCATCGGCGCAGGGTCGTTCAATGAGCAGTTCTTC.

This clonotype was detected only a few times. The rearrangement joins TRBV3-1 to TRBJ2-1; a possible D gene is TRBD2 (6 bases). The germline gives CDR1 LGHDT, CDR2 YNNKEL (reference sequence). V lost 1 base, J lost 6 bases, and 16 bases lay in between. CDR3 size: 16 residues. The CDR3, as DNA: TGTGCCAGCAGCCAAGTTCGGGGGAGAGGGTCCAATGAGCAGTTCTTC. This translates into CASSQVRGRGSNEQFF.

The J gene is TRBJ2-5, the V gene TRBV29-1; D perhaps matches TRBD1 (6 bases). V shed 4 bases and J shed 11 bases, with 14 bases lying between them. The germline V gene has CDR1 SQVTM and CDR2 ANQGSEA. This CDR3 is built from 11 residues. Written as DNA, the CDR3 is TGCAGCGTTGCACAGGGAGTTGAGCAGTACTTC. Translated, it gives CSVAQGVEQYF.

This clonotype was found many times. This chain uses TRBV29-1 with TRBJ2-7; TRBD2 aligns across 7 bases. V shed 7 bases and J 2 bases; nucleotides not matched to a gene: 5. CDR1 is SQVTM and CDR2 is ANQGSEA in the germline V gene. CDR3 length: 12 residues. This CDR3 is CSAGREAYEQYF. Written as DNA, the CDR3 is TGCAGCGCCGGACGGGAGGCCTACGAGCAGTACTTC.

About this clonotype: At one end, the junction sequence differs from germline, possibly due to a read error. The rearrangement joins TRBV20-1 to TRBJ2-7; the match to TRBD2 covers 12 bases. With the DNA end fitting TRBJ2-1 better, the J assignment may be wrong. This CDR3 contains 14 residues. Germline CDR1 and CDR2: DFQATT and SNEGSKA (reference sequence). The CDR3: CSVRLAGVGGEQFF. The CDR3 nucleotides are TGCAGTGTTAGACTAGCGGGGGTCGGGGGTGAGCAGTTCTTC.

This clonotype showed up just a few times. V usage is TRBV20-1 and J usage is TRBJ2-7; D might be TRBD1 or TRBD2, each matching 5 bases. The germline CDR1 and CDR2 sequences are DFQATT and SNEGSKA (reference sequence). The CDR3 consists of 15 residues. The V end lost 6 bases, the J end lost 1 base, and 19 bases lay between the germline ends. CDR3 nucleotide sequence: TGCAGTGCCACAGAAGGGACCTCGGCTTCCTACGAGCAGTACTTC. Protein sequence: CSATEGTSASYEQYF.

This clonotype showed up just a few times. CDR3 nucleotides: TGCGCCAGCAGACGAGGACAGGGGGAGGGGAACACTGAAGCTTTCTTT. This encodes CASRRGQGEGNTEAFF. This rearrangement joins TRBV5-1 to TRBJ1-1; 10 nucleotides match TRBD1. There are 16 residues in the CDR3. V lost 5 bases to trimming and J lost 1 base; unmatched junction nucleotides: 8. Germline assignment: CDR1 SGHRS and CDR2 YFSETQ.

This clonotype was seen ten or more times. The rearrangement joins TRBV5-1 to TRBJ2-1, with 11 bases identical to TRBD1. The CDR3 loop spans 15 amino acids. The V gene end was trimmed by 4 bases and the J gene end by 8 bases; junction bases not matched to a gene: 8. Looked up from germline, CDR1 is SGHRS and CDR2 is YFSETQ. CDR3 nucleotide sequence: TGCGCCAGCAGCCCGGGGACAGGGGGTCTGTATGAGCAGTTCTTC. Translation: CASSPGTGGLYEQFF.

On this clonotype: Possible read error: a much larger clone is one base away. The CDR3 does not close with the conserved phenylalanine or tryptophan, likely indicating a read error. CDR3 in amino acids: CASLRGTADEQFL. CDR3 sequence (DNA): TGTGCCAGCTTGAGAGGGACAGCCGATGAGCAGTTCTTA. The V and J genes are TRBV12-3 or TRBV12-4 and TRBJ2-1, with 7 nucleotides matching TRBD1. This CDR3 has 13 amino acids. J gave up 8 bases and V 8 bases, and 9 bases lay outside the gene matches.

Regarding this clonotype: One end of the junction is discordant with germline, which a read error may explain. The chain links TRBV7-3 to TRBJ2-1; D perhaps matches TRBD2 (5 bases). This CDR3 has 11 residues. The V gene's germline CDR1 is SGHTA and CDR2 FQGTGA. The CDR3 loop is CASSLLAQQVF. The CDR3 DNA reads TGTGCCAGCAGCTTACTAGCTCAGCAGGTCTTC.

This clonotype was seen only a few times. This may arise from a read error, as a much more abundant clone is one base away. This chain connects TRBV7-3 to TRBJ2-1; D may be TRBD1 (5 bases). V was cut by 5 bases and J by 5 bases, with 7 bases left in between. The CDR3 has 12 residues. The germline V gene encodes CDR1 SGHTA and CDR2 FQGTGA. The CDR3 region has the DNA TGTGCCAGCAGCCAACAGGACAATGAGCAGTTCTTC. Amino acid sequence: CASSQQDNEQFF.

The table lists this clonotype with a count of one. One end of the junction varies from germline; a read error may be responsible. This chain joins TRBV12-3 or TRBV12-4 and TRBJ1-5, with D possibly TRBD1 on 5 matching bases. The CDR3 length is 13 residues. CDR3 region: CASSSRQNQLQHF. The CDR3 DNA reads TGTGCCAGCAGCTCCAGACAGAATCAGCTCCAGCATTTT.

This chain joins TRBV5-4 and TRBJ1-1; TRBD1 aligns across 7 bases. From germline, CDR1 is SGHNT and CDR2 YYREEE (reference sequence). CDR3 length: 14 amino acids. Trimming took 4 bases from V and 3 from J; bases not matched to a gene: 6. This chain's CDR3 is CASSPSDRDTEAFF. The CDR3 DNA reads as TGTGCCAGCAGCCCGAGCGACAGGGACACTGAAGCTTTCTTT.

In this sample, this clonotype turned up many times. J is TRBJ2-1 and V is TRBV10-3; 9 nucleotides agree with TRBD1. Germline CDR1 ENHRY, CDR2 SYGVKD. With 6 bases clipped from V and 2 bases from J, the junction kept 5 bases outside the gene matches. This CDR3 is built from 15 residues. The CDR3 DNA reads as TGTGCCATCAGCTCCGGGACAGGGCCCTACAATGAGCAGTTCTTC. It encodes CAISSGTGPYNEQFF.

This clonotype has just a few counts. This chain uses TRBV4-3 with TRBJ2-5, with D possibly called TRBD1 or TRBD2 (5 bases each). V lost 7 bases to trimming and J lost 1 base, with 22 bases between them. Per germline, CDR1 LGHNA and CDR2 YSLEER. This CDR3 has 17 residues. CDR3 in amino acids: CASKVGAGAELQETQYF. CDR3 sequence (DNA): TGCGCCAGCAAGGTCGGGGCGGGCGCGGAACTCCAAGAGACCCAGTACTTC.

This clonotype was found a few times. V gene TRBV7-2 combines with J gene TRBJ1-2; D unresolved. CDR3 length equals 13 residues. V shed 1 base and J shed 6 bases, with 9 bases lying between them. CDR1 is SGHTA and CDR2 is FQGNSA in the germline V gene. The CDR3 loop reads CASSLGRPNGYTF. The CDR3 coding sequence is TGTGCCAGCAGCTTAGGGAGGCCTAATGGCTACACCTTC.

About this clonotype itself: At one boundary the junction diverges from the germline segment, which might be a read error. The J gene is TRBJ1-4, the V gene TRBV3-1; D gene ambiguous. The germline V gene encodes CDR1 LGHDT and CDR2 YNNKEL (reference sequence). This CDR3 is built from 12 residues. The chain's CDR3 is CASSQEGEKLFF. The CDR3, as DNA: TGCGCCAGCAGCCAAGAGGGTGAAAAACTGTTTTTT.

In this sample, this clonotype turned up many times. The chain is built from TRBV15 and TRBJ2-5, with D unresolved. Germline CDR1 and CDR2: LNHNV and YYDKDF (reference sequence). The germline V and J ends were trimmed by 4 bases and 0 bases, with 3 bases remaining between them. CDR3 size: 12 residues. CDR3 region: CATSNYQETQYF. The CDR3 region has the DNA TGTGCCACCAGCAACTACCAAGAGACCCAGTACTTC.

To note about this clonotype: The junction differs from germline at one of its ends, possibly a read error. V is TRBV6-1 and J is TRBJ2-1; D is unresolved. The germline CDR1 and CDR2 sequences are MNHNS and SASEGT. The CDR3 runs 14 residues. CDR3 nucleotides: TGCGCCAGCAGTGAAGTATCAAGTTACAATGAGCAGGTCTTC. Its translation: CASSEVSSYNEQVF.

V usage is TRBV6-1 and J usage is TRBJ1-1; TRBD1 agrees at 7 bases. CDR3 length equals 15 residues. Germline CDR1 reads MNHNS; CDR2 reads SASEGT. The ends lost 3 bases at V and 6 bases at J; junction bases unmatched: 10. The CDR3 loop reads CASSEIRGRGSEAFF. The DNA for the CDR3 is TGTGCCAGCAGTGAGATAAGGGGGCGCGGGTCTGAAGCTTTCTTT.

The CDR3 sequence: CSARPAGQGNYEQYF. The CDR3 DNA sequence: TGCAGTGCTAGGCCAGCGGGCCAGGGTAACTACGAGCAGTACTTC. The V and J genes are TRBV20-1 and TRBJ2-7; D is possibly TRBD2 (6 bases). Deletions cut 3 bases from V and 3 bases from J, with 18 bases between. Looked up from germline, CDR1 is DFQATT and CDR2 is SNEGSKA (reference sequence). The CDR3 sequence is 15 residues long.

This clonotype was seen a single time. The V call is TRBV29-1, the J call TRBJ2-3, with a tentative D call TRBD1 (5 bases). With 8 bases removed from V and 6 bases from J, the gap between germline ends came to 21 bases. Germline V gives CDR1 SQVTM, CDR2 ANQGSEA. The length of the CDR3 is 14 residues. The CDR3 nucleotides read TGCAGCTGCTCCGGTGGGGCCCGGAGCGATACGCAGTATTTT. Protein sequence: CSCSGGARSDTQYF.

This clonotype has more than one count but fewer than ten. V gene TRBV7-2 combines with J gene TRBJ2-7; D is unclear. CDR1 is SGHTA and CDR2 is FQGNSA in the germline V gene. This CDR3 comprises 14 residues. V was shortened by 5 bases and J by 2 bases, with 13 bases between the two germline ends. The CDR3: CASSPSSTTYEQYF. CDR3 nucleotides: TGTGCCAGCAGCCCAAGTTCGACCACCTACGAGCAGTACTTC.

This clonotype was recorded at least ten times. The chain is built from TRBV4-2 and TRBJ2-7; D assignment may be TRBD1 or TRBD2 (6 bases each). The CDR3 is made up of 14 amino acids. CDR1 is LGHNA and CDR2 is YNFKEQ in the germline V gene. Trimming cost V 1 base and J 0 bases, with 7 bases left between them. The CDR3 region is CASSQGGASYEQYF. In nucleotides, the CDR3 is TGTGCCAGCAGCCAAGGGGGGGCCTCCTACGAGCAGTACTTC.

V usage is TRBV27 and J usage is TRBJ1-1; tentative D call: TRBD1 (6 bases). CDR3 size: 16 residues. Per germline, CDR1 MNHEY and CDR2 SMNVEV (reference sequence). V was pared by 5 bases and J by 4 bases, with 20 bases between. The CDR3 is CASSPNHRQERTEAFF. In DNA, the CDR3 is TGTGCCAGCAGTCCTAACCACCGACAGGAGCGCACTGAAGCTTTCTTT.

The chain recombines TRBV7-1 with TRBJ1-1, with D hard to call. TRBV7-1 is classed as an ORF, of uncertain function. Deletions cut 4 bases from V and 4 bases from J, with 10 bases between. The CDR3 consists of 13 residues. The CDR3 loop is CASSYGLSTEAFF. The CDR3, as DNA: TGTGCCAGCAGCTATGGACTGAGCACTGAAGCTTTCTTT.